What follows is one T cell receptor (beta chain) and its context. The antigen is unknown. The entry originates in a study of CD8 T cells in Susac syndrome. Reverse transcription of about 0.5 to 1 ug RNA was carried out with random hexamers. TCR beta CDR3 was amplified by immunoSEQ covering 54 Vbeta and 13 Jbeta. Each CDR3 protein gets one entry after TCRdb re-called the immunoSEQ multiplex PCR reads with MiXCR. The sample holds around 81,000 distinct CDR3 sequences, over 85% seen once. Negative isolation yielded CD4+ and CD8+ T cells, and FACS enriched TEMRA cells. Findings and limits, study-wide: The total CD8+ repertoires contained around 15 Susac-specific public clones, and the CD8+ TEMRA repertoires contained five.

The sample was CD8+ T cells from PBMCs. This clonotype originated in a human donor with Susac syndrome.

For the CDR3, the DNA is TGCGCCAGCAGCTTGGAGGGGTCGACTGAAGCTTTCTTT. Translation gives CASSLEGSTEAFF. This chain links TRBV5-1 with TRBJ1-1, with D maybe TRBD1 (5 bases). The V gene lost 0 bases and the J gene lost 5 bases, with 8 bases spanning the gap. The CDR3 sequence is 13 residues long. Germline V gene sequence: CDR1 SGHRS, CDR2 YFSETQ.